The T cell receptor (beta chain) under discussion was sequenced for a study of radiation and T cells in renal cell carcinoma (dated by TCRdb to the early 2020s). Some background on the complete study: The samples were obtained from a clinical trial, where primary renal cell carcinomas were treated with 15 Gy stereotactic body radiation therapy and then removed by nephrectomy 4 weeks afterward. A total of around 50 samples underwent TCR beta sequencing, made up of roughly 26 tumors and about 27 peripheral blood samples. In the roughly 54 samples combined, some 4,000,000 unique CDR3 nucleotide sequences were found, encoding 2 million to 3 million unique CDR3 amino acid sequences.

Following the manufacturer's recommendations, the immunoSEQ kit was used to generate TCR beta libraries from genomic DNA. To prepare the libraries, a first multiplex PCR with proprietary primers was run, followed by a second PCR that added unique barcodes, and a bead cleanup was done after each round. Each sample batch included a kit-provided positive control reaction and a negative control reaction. The final libraries were assessed on an Agilent 4200 TapeStation D1000 ScreenTape, pooled by volume, and quantified by qPCR. Sequencing ran on an Illumina NextSeq500 with a MidOutput 150-cycle cartridge, using 156 Read1 and 15 Index1 cycles with kit custom primers. The pooled library was loaded at 1.0 pM, with a roughly 20% PhiX control spiked in. Under the source paper's analysis protocol: Vendor-processed data were analyzed in R, and a clonotype was defined as all T cells sharing the same CDR3 nucleotide sequence. For clone abundance analyses, frequencies were normalized to the 10,000 most abundant clones per sample. Public T cell clones, which averaged fewer than five per sample, were removed prior to analysis. Tumor-enriched clonotypes and baseline blood-enriched clonotypes were defined as those with an abundance difference of at least 32-fold between compartments. A beta-binomial differential abundance model was used to identify clonotypes that expanded or contracted between blood time points. The Baroni-Urbani and Buser coefficient was used to measure tumor-blood repertoire similarity, and groups were compared with two-tailed Wilcoxon tests in R. Imported from immuneACCESS, the table was reduced by TCRdb to in-frame sequences with V and J called. These copies leave out some clones; in studies compared against another copy, an unresolved V gene accounts for under half, and the cause of the remainder is not known. Clone size and V and J calls were adopted from that table, with D and trimming inferred from the DNA. Across this sample there are 120,000 to 150,000 clones, with about nine tenths seen only once. The ten top clones hold 4.1% of the sample.

Comment on this clone: Its antigen is unknown. No base quality values were provided; no much bigger clone lies one nucleotide off.

The time point label for this specimen denotes: baseline pretreatment blood. What this sample's treatment or condition label stands for: 15 Gy SBRT to primary tumor, nephrectomy 4 weeks later. To follow tumor-enriched clonotypes, peripheral blood was collected serially from radiation-treated patients at baseline and again at 2 weeks and 4 weeks after SBRT. Every patient had renal cell carcinoma of clear cell pathology. The QIAamp DNA Blood Mini Kit (Qiagen) was used to prepare genomic DNA for TCR sequencing. Only samples passing all quality control checks were included in the analyses. What the study reported, not specific to this receptor: In blood, the top tumor clonotypes increased from baseline to 2 weeks after radiation and then shrank by 4 weeks, which suggests a temporary expansion of tumor-resident clones. No pretreatment tumor biopsies were available, so the baseline intratumoral presence of clonotypes could not be determined. The single-armed trial design could not address effects of radiation dose or scheduling on the TCR repertoire. Dynamics of the blood repertoire were not tracked past 4 weeks after treatment.

Ends trimmed: V by 6 bases, J by 4 bases; bases unmatched to a gene: 9. CDR1 and CDR2 were assigned from the germline V gene (reference sequence) as MNHEY and SMNVEV. The CDR3 has 15 amino acids, counting the end cysteine and phenylalanine. Here the CDR3 DNA is all that survives: 45 bases in frame from base 1. This TCR derives from a woman aged 70 to 79 with renal cell carcinoma. Sequencing used blood, obtained from a patient whose treatment included radiotherapy and nephrectomy. The chain is assembled from TRBV27 and TRBJ1-2; 9 nucleotides in the junction match TRBD1. The bases read TGTGCCAGCAGCCCTCCGGGACAGGGAACCTATGGCTACACCTTC. Translated, it reads CASSPPGQGTYGYTF.